These 18 T cell receptor beta chains were sequenced from one sample in a study of blood T cell repertoires in COVID-19 (dated by TCRdb to the early 2020s). To prepare the library, the immunoSEQ multiplex PCR assay was applied. TCRdb mirrors the immuneACCESS table, restricted to in-frame sequences. Some clones are absent from its copies; in checked studies, under half trace to an unresolved V gene, and the reason for the others is unknown. The table for this sample lists about half a million clones; approximately 83% of them were counted only once. The ten most abundant clones make up approximately 2.9% of the sample. Sequencing was carried out using peripheral blood. Source of these receptors: a human donor in a cohort sampled during active COVID-19.

CDR3 residues: CASSLEASTDTQYF. As DNA, the CDR3 is TGTGCCAGCAGCTTAGAGGCGAGCACAGATACGCAGTATTTT. This chain links TRBV7-3 with TRBJ2-3; D gene unclear. Germline CDR1 SGHTA, CDR2 FQGTGA. The V end lost 2 bases, the J end lost 0 bases, and 6 bases lay between the germline ends. This CDR3 has 14 amino acids.

This clone was found once. V and J are TRBV7-2 and TRBJ2-1, with 9 bases lining up with TRBD2. The length of the CDR3 is 18 residues. CDR1 and CDR2 (germline): SGHTA, FQGNSA. The V segment lost 7 bases and the J segment 2 bases; nucleotides outside the gene matches: 15. CDR3 DNA sequence: TGTGCCAGCACCGTCTCCAGAAGGGCTAGCGGGACCTACAATGAGCAGTTCTTC. This sequence encodes CASTVSRRASGTYNEQFF.

This rearrangement joins TRBV27 to TRBJ2-1, with D unclear. With 6 bases removed from V and 0 bases from J, the gap between germline ends came to 12 bases. CDR1 MNHEY and CDR2 SMNVEV come from the germline V gene (reference sequence). The CDR3 is made up of 15 amino acids. In nucleotides, the CDR3 is TGTGCCAGCAGCAGTCGCAATCGCTCCTACAATGAGCAGTTCTTC. Translation gives CASSSRNRSYNEQFF.

For the CDR3, the DNA is TGTGCCAGCAGCTTAGCCCGGGGGGAGCAGTACTTC. It specifies CASSLARGEQYF. J is TRBJ2-7 and V is TRBV7-6, with D tentatively TRBD2 (6 bases). The CDR3 length is 12 residues. V was shortened by 0 bases and J by 7 bases, with 7 bases between the two germline ends. Germline V gene sequence: CDR1 SGHVS, CDR2 FNYEAQ.

The chain recombines TRBV6-5 with TRBJ1-1, with TRBD1 identical over 7 bases. Germline lookup yields CDR1 MNHEY and CDR2 SVGAGI. J lost 0 bases, V lost 5 bases, and 6 bases had no gene match. The CDR3 has 15 residues. CDR3 protein: CASSRQGAMNTEAFF. The CDR3, as DNA: TGTGCCAGCAGTCGACAGGGAGCAATGAACACTGAAGCTTTCTTT.

J is TRBJ2-2 and V is TRBV11-2; D is perhaps TRBD1 (5 bases). Germline V gene data show CDR1 as SGHAT and CDR2 as FQNNGV. The CDR3 length is 14 residues. The V and J ends lost 2 bases and 6 bases respectively, with 10 bases between them. CDR3 in amino acids: CASSLLRTPGELFF. CDR3 in DNA: TGTGCCAGCAGCTTACTTAGGACACCCGGGGAGCTGTTTTTT.

The chain is built from TRBV5-1 and TRBJ2-1; tentatively, D is TRBD2 (5 bases). This CDR3 spans 17 amino acids. The V gene's germline CDR1 is SGHRS and CDR2 YFSETQ. The germline V and J ends were trimmed by 0 bases and 0 bases, with 13 bases remaining between them. CDR3 region: CASSLAGGWSSYNEQFF. The DNA of the CDR3 is TGCGCCAGCAGCTTGGCCGGCGGGTGGAGCTCCTACAATGAGCAGTTCTTC.

The chain joins TRBV9 to TRBJ2-2; D is undetermined. The CDR3 sequence is 16 residues long. Germline V gene lookup returns CDR1 SGDLS and CDR2 YYNGEE. The V end lost 4 bases, the J end lost 3 bases, and 16 bases lay between the germline ends. CDR3 DNA sequence: TGTGCCAGCAGCTCCCAACGAGGCGTCTACACCGGGGAGCTGTTTTTT. It codes for CASSSQRGVYTGELFF.

The J gene is TRBJ2-5, the V gene TRBV5-4; the match to TRBD1 covers 11 bases. This CDR3 is 16 amino acids long. V was clipped by 4 bases and J by 5 bases; unmatched bases: 10. CDR1 SGHNT and CDR2 YYREEE come from the germline V gene (reference sequence). CDR3 nucleotides: TGTGCCAGCAGCCCTGCGGGACAGGGGGTAAGGGAGACCCAGTACTTC. It codes for CASSPAGQGVRETQYF.

V usage is TRBV30 and J usage is TRBJ2-4; D possibly corresponds to TRBD2 (7 bases). The CDR3 length is 15 residues. Germline-derived CDR1 and CDR2 are GTSNPN and SVGIG (reference sequence). Trimming left V 4 bases short and J 9 bases short, with 22 bases between. The CDR3 DNA reads as TGTGCCTGGAAGGGGGGGGTCGGAGCGCAGGGCATTCAGTACTTC. As protein: CAWKGGVGAQGIQYF.

The rearrangement links TRBV3-1 (or the pseudogene TRBV3-2) to TRBJ1-1, with D unresolved. Trimming pared 4 bases from V and 1 base from J, leaving 13 bases between. Germline CDR1 LGHDT, CDR2 YNNKEL (reference sequence). The CDR3 is made up of 15 amino acids. Written as DNA, the CDR3 is TGTGCCAGCAGCCTATACCGGGTCCAGAACACTGAAGCTTTCTTT. Amino acid sequence: CASSLYRVQNTEAFF.

The gene calls are TRBV3-1 (or the pseudogene TRBV3-2) and TRBJ1-1; D not resolved. There are 13 residues in the CDR3. Trimming took off 6 bases at V and 5 bases at J, with 13 bases between the two ends. In germline, CDR1 is LGHDT, CDR2 YNNKEL (reference sequence). The CDR3 nucleotides read TGTGCCAGCAGGCTAAGGGAGAGAACTGAAGCTTTCTTT. Translation gives CASRLRERTEAFF.

The CDR3: CATKSGSTYEQYF. The CDR3 bases are TGTGCCACCAAAAGCGGGAGTACCTACGAGCAGTACTTC. The V call is TRBV19, the J call TRBJ2-7; 8 nucleotides align to TRBD2. The germline CDR1 and CDR2 sequences are LNHDA and SQIVND (reference sequence). The CDR3 contains 13 residues. The ends lost 10 bases at V and 2 bases at J; junction bases unmatched: 7.

The J gene is TRBJ2-2, the V gene TRBV30, with D possibly TRBD1 on 5 matching bases. The CDR3 runs to 15 residues. Deletions cut 4 bases from V and 1 base from J, with 13 bases between. CDR1 and CDR2 from the germline V gene are GTSNPN and SVGIG (reference sequence). The CDR3 bases are TGTGCCTGGAACGCTCAGACAGTGAACACCGGGGAGCTGTTTTTT. This gives the protein CAWNAQTVNTGELFF.

The CDR3 DNA follows: TGTGCCAGCAGTGACCGGGACAGGGATCAGCCCCAGCATTTT. As protein: CASSDRDRDQPQHF. The V and J genes are TRBV6-1 and TRBJ1-5; 9 bases agree with TRBD1. Germline CDR1 reads MNHNS; CDR2 reads SASEGT. With 3 bases clipped from V and 5 bases from J, the junction kept 2 bases outside the gene matches. The CDR3 runs to 14 residues.

CDR3 loop: CASAGEAEQYF. In DNA form, the CDR3 reads TGTGCCAGCGCAGGGGAAGCCGAGCAGTACTTC. The rearrangement joins TRBV6-5 to TRBJ2-7, with D maybe TRBD1 (6 bases). The V gene lost 8 bases and the J gene lost 6 bases, with 11 bases spanning the gap. The germline gives CDR1 MNHEY, CDR2 SVGAGI. The CDR3 is made up of 11 amino acids.

This clone occurred once. The V and J genes are TRBV7-2 and TRBJ2-1; D might be TRBD2 (5 bases). V lost 8 bases and J 5 bases, leaving 22 bases between the germline ends. This CDR3 is built from 16 residues. Germline assignment: CDR1 SGHTA and CDR2 FQGNSA. CDR3 DNA: TGTGCCAGCGGACTTCGAGGGCCGGGTAACCACAATGAGCAGTTCTTC. This sequence encodes CASGLRGPGNHNEQFF.

V gene TRBV3-1 (or the pseudogene TRBV3-2) combines with J gene TRBJ1-2; TRBD1 aligns across 7 bases. V was pared by 5 bases and J by 5 bases, with 8 bases of the junction left unmatched. The CDR3 contains 14 residues. Germline lookup yields CDR1 LGHDT and CDR2 YNNKEL (reference sequence). The CDR3 region has the DNA TGTGCCAGCAGCACCCAACAGGGGTCGTATGGCTACACCTTC. Encoded protein: CASSTQQGSYGYTF.